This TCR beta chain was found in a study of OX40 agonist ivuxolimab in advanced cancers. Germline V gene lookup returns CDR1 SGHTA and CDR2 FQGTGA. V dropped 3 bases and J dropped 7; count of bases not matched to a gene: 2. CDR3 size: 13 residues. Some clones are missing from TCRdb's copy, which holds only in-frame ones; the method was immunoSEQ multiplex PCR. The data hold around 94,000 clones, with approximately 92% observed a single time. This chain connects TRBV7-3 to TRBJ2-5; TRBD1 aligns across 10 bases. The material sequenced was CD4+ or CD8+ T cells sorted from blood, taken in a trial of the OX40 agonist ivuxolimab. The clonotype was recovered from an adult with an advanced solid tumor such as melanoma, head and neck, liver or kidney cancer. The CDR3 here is CASSFGQGGTQYF. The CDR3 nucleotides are TGTGCCAGCAGCTTCGGACAGGGGGGGACCCAGTACTTC.